The 8 T cell receptor beta chains in this list originate from one sample, sequenced in a study of spatial heterogeneity in lung cancer. TCRdb independently ran MiXCR on the 5' RACE reads; one entry per CDR3 protein. The sample records 35,000 to 45,000 distinct CDR3 sequences, more than 6.5% being singletons. The sample's time point: blood at routine non-recurrence follow-up after resection. The sequences come from PBMCs, collected at follow-up. All receptors come from a male donor with early-stage non-small cell lung cancer.

This clonotype came up many times. This chain joins TRBV7-2 and TRBJ2-7, with 10 positions matching TRBD2. CDR1 SGHTA and CDR2 FQGNSA come from the germline V gene. There are 16 residues in the CDR3. The J segment lost 3 bases and the V segment lost 5 bases, leaving 10 bases of the junction unmatched. CDR3 DNA: TGTGCCAGCAGCAAGAGAGCGGGGGGGCTAGTCTACGAGCAGTACTTC. Translated: CASSKRAGGLVYEQYF.

The rearrangement joins TRBV20-1 to TRBJ2-7; maybe TRBD2 (7 bases). Germline CDR1 and CDR2: DFQATT and SNEGSKA (reference sequence). Deletions cut 6 bases from V and 5 bases from J, with 20 bases between. CDR3 length: 14 residues. For the CDR3, the DNA is TGCAGTGCCACCTCGCTAGCGGAGGGGGACGAGCAGTACTTC. Encoded protein: CSATSLAEGDEQYF.

This clonotype was seen many times. V and J are TRBV9 and TRBJ2-5; 9 nucleotides line up with TRBD1. V was clipped by 0 bases and J by 3 bases; unmatched bases: 6. The CDR3 runs to 16 residues. Germline CDR1 SGDLS, CDR2 YYNGEE. DNA for the CDR3: TGTGCCAGCAGCGTAGCTCCGACAGGGGGTGAAGAGACCCAGTACTTC. Residues: CASSVAPTGGEETQYF.

This clonotype has ten or more counts. This chain uses TRBV20-1 with TRBJ2-7; D not certain. The germline V gene encodes CDR1 DFQATT and CDR2 SNEGSKA (reference sequence). The CDR3 has 12 residues. Between the trimmed V and J ends, which lost 6 bases and 5 bases, there was a span of 14 bases. The CDR3 sequence: CSAFRPRDEQYF. In DNA, the CDR3 is TGCAGTGCCTTCCGGCCGCGTGACGAGCAGTACTTC.

This clonotype was detected many times. This rearrangement joins TRBV2 to TRBJ1-5; tentatively, D is TRBD1 (6 bases). V was cut by 1 base and J by 2 bases, with 9 bases left in between. Germline V gene data show CDR1 as SNHLY and CDR2 as FYNNEI. There are 15 residues in the CDR3. The DNA of the CDR3 is TGTGCCAGCAGTGAAGGAAACAGGGGCAATCAGCCCCAGCATTTT. Amino acid sequence: CASSEGNRGNQPQHF.

The chain couples TRBV9 to TRBJ2-7; D possibly matches TRBD1 or TRBD2 (5 bases each). Germline V gives CDR1 SGDLS, CDR2 YYNGEE. This CDR3 has 13 residues. The V and J ends lost 3 bases and 5 bases respectively, with 12 bases between them. The CDR3 DNA reads TGTGCCAGCAGCGCGGGGCGAGGGGACGAGCAGTACTTC. Amino acid sequence: CASSAGRGDEQYF. The entire variable domain, with the rest obtained from reference TRBV9 and TRBJ2-7, is as follows: DSGVTQTPKHLITATGQRVTLRCSPRSGDLSVYWYQQSLDQGLQFLIQYYNGEERAKGNILERFSAQQFPDLHSELNLSSLELGDSALYFCASSAGRGDEQYFGPGTRLTVT.

This clonotype was seen at least ten times. J is TRBJ2-5 and V is TRBV2, with D possibly TRBD2 on 6 matching bases. V was clipped by 8 bases and J by 5 bases, with 15 bases between them. CDR1 is SNHLY, CDR2 FYNNEI, per germline. This CDR3 is built from 13 residues. CDR3 sequence: CASGSGDRETQYF. The CDR3 DNA is TGTGCCAGCGGATCGGGGGATCGGGAGACCCAGTACTTC.

This clonotype was seen repeatedly, ten times or more. The chain carries TRBV7-9 and TRBJ2-5, with D unresolved. CDR1 and CDR2 from the germline V gene are SEHNR and FQNEAQ (reference sequence). With 6 bases removed from V and 2 bases from J, the gap between germline ends came to 16 bases. This CDR3 contains 15 residues. The CDR3 DNA reads TGTGCCAGCAGTTCCGGGCCCAGGCCTCAAGAGACCCAGTACTTC. Translated: CASSSGPRPQETQYF.